In this sample, the clone carrying this TCR beta chain turned up many times. TCRdb independently ran MiXCR on the RT-PCR reads; one entry per CDR3 protein. The sample lists more than 600,000 distinct CDR3 sequences; more than 13% were seen once. Specimen: memory CD4+ T cells from blood. This clonotype originated in a female donor in good health, serving as a healthy control.

The CDR3 reads CSALAAAGVFTGELFF. The CDR3 DNA reads as TGCAGTGCTCTAGCGGCAGCGGGAGTTTTCACCGGGGAGCTGTTTTTT. The gene calls are TRBV20-1 and TRBJ2-2; 8 nucleotides align to TRBD2. CDR1 and CDR2 from the germline V gene are DFQATT and SNEGSKA (reference sequence). The CDR3 extends over 16 amino acids. The J segment lost 4 bases and the V segment lost 5 bases, leaving 12 bases of the junction unmatched.